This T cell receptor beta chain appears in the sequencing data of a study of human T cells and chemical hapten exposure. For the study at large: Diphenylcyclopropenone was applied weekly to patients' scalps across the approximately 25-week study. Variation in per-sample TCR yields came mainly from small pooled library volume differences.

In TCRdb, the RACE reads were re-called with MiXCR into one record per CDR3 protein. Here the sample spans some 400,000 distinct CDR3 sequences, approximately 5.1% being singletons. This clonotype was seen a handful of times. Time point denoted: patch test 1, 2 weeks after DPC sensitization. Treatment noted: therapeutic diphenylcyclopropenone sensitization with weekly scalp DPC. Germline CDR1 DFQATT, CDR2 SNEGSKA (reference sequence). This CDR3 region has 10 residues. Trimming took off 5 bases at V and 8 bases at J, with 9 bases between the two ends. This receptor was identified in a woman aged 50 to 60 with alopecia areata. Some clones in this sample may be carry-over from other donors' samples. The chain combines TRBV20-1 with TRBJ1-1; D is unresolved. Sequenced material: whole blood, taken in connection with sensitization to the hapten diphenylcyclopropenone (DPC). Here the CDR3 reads CSAVKKEAFF. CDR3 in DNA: TGCAGTGCTGTGAAAAAAGAAGCTTTCTTT.